Included here is one T cell receptor (beta chain) sequence, with context. Antigen: not known. No infections or other immune events were documented during collection. Some clones are missing from TCRdb's copy, which holds only in-frame ones; the method was immunoSEQ multiplex PCR. The sample holds tens of thousands of clones; 70% to 90% are singletons and the top ten take 3% to 4%. This sample is part of a study of identifying expanded T cells in peripheral blood. Trimming removed 0 bases from V and 3 bases from J, with 11 bases in between. This CDR3 region has 15 residues. Germline V gives CDR1 SGDLS, CDR2 YYNGEE. Regarding the study as a whole: About 1.2 clones differed between technical replicates, versus approximately 17 and 20 over time. Across healthy donors, higher total template counts meant significantly greater roughly 2-week count variance.

The receptor was isolated from a person aged 18 to 70 in good health. The V gene is TRBV9, the J gene TRBJ2-3, with D tentatively TRBD2 (7 bases). Specimen: blood. The CDR3 sequence is CASSVAGGPTDTQYF. The DNA of the CDR3 is TGTGCCAGCAGCGTAGCGGGGGGCCCTACAGATACGCAGTATTTT.